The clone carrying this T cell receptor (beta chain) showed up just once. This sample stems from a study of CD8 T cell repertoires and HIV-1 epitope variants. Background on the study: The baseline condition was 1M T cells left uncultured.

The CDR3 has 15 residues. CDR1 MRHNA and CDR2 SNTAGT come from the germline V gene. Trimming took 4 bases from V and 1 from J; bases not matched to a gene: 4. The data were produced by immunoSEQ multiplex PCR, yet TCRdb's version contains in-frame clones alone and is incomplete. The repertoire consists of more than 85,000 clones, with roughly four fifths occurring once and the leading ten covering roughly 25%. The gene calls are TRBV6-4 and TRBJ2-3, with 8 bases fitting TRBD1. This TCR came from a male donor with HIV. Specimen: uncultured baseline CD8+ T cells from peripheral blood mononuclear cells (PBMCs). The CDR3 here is CASSAQTGGTDTQYF. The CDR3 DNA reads TGTGCCAGCAGTGCCCAGACAGGGGGCACAGATACGCAGTATTTT.